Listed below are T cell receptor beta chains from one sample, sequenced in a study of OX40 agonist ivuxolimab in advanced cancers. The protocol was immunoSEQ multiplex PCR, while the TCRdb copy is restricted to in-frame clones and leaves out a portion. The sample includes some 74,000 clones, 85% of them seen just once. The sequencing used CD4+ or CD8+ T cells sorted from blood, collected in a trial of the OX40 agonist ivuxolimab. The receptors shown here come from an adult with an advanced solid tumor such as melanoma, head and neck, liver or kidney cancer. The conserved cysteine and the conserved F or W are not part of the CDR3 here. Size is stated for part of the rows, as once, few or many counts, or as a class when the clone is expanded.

CDR3aa: ASSLGPGTDTQY
j_gene: TRBJ2-3
v_gene: TRBV11-3
len: 12
abundance: -

CDR3aa: ASSLDGAYEQY
j_gene: TRBJ2-7
v_gene: TRBV6-6
len: 11
abundance: -

CDR3aa: ASLDRVMTYEQY
j_gene: TRBJ2-7
v_gene: TRBV6-1
len: 12
abundance: -

CDR3aa: ASSLSGATTNEKLF
j_gene: TRBJ1-4
v_gene: TRBV28
len: 14
abundance: -

CDR3aa: ASSPAGQGQNGYT
j_gene: TRBJ1-2
v_gene: TRBV7-3
len: 13
abundance: -

CDR3aa: ASRTYSSGANVLT
j_gene: TRBJ2-6
v_gene: TRBV28
len: 13
abundance: -

CDR3aa: ASSPDYNYNEQF
j_gene: TRBJ2-1
v_gene: TRBV7-3
len: 12
abundance: -

CDR3aa: ASGRDRDQPQH
j_gene: TRBJ1-5
v_gene: TRBV7-8
len: 11
abundance: -

CDR3aa: ASSLDAGRDTEAF
j_gene: TRBJ1-1
v_gene: TRBV7-2
len: 13
abundance: once

CDR3aa: ASSLAPRGGRANEQF
j_gene: TRBJ2-1
v_gene: TRBV7-9
len: 15
abundance: once

CDR3aa: ASGLVLAGGADTQY
j_gene: TRBJ2-3
v_gene: TRBV12-5
len: 14
abundance: -

CDR3aa: ASSEFAGARGYT
j_gene: TRBJ1-2
v_gene: TRBV10-2
len: 12
abundance: -

CDR3aa: ASSLAQGTGLT
j_gene: TRBJ2-6
v_gene: TRBV11-3
len: 11
abundance: -

CDR3aa: ATPDRDSANYGYT
j_gene: TRBJ1-2
v_gene: TRBV28
len: 13
abundance: -

CDR3aa: ASTEGTGGGVREKLF
j_gene: TRBJ1-4
v_gene: TRBV28
len: 15
abundance: -

CDR3aa: ASRSRQGQDAF
j_gene: TRBJ1-1
v_gene: TRBV6-1
len: 11
abundance: few

CDR3aa: SSGTGIEAF
j_gene: TRBJ1-1
v_gene: TRBV29-1
len: 9
abundance: -

CDR3aa: ASSVGTLFLADTQY
j_gene: TRBJ2-3
v_gene: TRBV11-2
len: 14
abundance: -

CDR3aa: ASSLGQFAHEQF
j_gene: TRBJ2-1
v_gene: TRBV11-3
len: 12
abundance: -

CDR3aa: ASSERGGSGEAF
j_gene: TRBJ1-1
v_gene: TRBV2
len: 12
abundance: -

CDR3aa: ASSEATGHQPQH
j_gene: TRBJ1-5
v_gene: TRBV2
len: 12
abundance: -

CDR3aa: ASSLDKPREKLF
j_gene: TRBJ1-4
v_gene: TRBV7-9
len: 12
abundance: -

CDR3aa: ASSLARYTYEQY
j_gene: TRBJ2-7
v_gene: TRBV11-2
len: 12
abundance: -

CDR3aa: AWSGQGGTGELF
j_gene: TRBJ2-2
v_gene: TRBV30
len: 12
abundance: -

CDR3aa: ASSLTGGAGADVLT
j_gene: TRBJ2-6
v_gene: TRBV18
len: 14
abundance: -

CDR3aa: ASSSRWAAASNYGYT
j_gene: TRBJ1-2
v_gene: TRBV19
len: 15
abundance: -

CDR3aa: ASSTRAFLGANYGYT
j_gene: TRBJ1-2
v_gene: TRBV7-2
len: 15
abundance: -

CDR3aa: ASSGPRGVNTEAF
j_gene: TRBJ1-1
v_gene: TRBV28
len: 13
abundance: -

CDR3aa: ASSPPGTRFYEQY
j_gene: TRBJ2-7
v_gene: TRBV7-2
len: 13
abundance: -

CDR3aa: ASSVRGQGYNSPLH
j_gene: TRBJ1-6
v_gene: TRBV7-2
len: 14
abundance: -

CDR3aa: ASSPRPRDRGKETQY
j_gene: TRBJ2-5
v_gene: TRBV19
len: 15
abundance: -

CDR3aa: ASSPRTGSGNTIY
j_gene: TRBJ1-3
v_gene: TRBV6-6
len: 13
abundance: -

CDR3aa: ASSLGRQGYGYT
j_gene: TRBJ1-2
v_gene: TRBV7-2
len: 12
abundance: -

CDR3aa: ATSRDIVSRETQY
j_gene: TRBJ2-5
v_gene: TRBV15
len: 13
abundance: -

CDR3aa: ASSPATGNQPQH
j_gene: TRBJ1-5
v_gene: TRBV28
len: 12
abundance: -

CDR3aa: ASSRPGTGANYGYT
j_gene: TRBJ1-2
v_gene: TRBV5-4
len: 14
abundance: -

CDR3aa: ASSQTLAGKGDTQY
j_gene: TRBJ2-3
v_gene: TRBV4-2
len: 14
abundance: -

CDR3aa: ASSFGTPLTYNEQF
j_gene: TRBJ2-1
v_gene: TRBV7-3
len: 14
abundance: -

CDR3aa: ASRVKQY
j_gene: TRBJ2-7
v_gene: TRBV9
len: 7
abundance: -

CDR3aa: ASSLQGPEGGYT
j_gene: TRBJ1-2
v_gene: TRBV7-9
len: 12
abundance: -

CDR3aa: ASSLTDNEKLF
j_gene: TRBJ1-4
v_gene: TRBV5-1
len: 11
abundance: -

CDR3aa: ASSPNPLFYEQY
j_gene: TRBJ2-7
v_gene: TRBV18
len: 12
abundance: few

CDR3aa: ASSRRVAGANVLT
j_gene: TRBJ2-6
v_gene: TRBV5-4
len: 13
abundance: -

CDR3aa: ASRPTQGAGQPQH
j_gene: TRBJ1-5
v_gene: TRBV6-5
len: 13
abundance: -

CDR3aa: SVVPGTGGGSSTEAF
j_gene: TRBJ1-1
v_gene: TRBV29-1
len: 15
abundance: few

CDR3aa: ASSLRGFEGKGGYT
j_gene: TRBJ1-2
v_gene: TRBV7-2
len: 14
abundance: -

CDR3aa: ATSREGSGGDTQY
j_gene: TRBJ2-3
v_gene: TRBV15
len: 13
abundance: -

CDR3aa: ASSQGVQETQY
j_gene: TRBJ2-5
v_gene: TRBV14
len: 11
abundance: -

CDR3aa: ASSQRTEYEQY
j_gene: TRBJ2-7
v_gene: TRBV4-1
len: 11
abundance: -

CDR3aa: ATSGSPREKQF
j_gene: TRBJ2-1
v_gene: TRBV15
len: 11
abundance: -

CDR3aa: SVVGTWDTQY
j_gene: TRBJ2-3
v_gene: TRBV29-1
len: 10
abundance: -

CDR3aa: ASRPAGKNTEAF
j_gene: TRBJ1-1
v_gene: TRBV28
len: 12
abundance: -